This TCR beta chain was identified during a study of shared clonotypes between healthy human individuals. Replicate PCRs run on sorted subsets employed approximately 200 ng DNA, 25,000 to 35,000 T cell genomes. Libraries were prepared by immunoSEQ multiplex PCR; TCRdb keeps only in-frame clonotypes and omits some of them. The sample contains around 990,000 clones, approximately 75% of which appear only once. The trim removed 3 bases at V and 4 bases at J, leaving 4 bases unmatched. CDR3 length equals 14 residues. CDR1 KGHSH and CDR2 LQKENI come from the germline V gene. Notes on the study in general: Among the subsets, naive ones generally showed larger estimated richness than memory ones. Inspection by rarefaction showed sorted-subset sequencing to be incomplete despite large depth.

To note about this clone: Antigen unknown.

Sequenced sample: memory CD4+ T cells from PBMCs. Sample subset: CD45RA-negative fraction. The receptor was derived from a young man in good health. Some clones in this sample may be carry-over from other donors' samples. V gene TRBV18 combines with J gene TRBJ1-1, with TRBD1 matching 8 bases. The CDR3 nucleotides read TGTGCCAGCTCACCCCTAGACAGGGGCACTGAAGCTTTCTTT. It translates to CASSPLDRGTEAFF.